The next 28 T cell receptor beta chains were all read from a single sample in a study of blood T cell repertoires in COVID-19. Measured with immunoSEQ multiplex PCR; TCRdb has only the in-frame clones, and not every one. The table lists roughly 67,000 clones, approximately 85% of them singletons. The specimen sequenced was peripheral blood. The receptors shown here come from a middle-aged man with acute or convalescent COVID-19.

This chain connects TRBV9 to TRBJ1-2; 10 bases are shared with TRBD1. CDR1 SGDLS and CDR2 YYNGEE come from the germline V gene. The CDR3 has 14 amino acids. The V gene end was trimmed by 4 bases and the J gene end by 6 bases; junction bases not matched to a gene: 6. The CDR3 DNA reads as TGTGCCAGCAGCATAAGAGGGACAGGGGATGGCTACACCTTC. Its protein is CASSIRGTGDGYTF.

This clone was observed once. The chain carries TRBV3-1 (or the pseudogene TRBV3-2) and TRBJ1-1; D call uncertain. Per germline, CDR1 LGHDT and CDR2 YNNKEL (reference sequence). The V gene lost 1 base and the J gene lost 1 base, with 7 bases spanning the gap. The CDR3 consists of 14 residues. CDR3 sequence: CASSQGAGNTEAFF. The CDR3 DNA follows: TGTGCCAGCAGCCAAGGAGCAGGGAACACTGAAGCTTTCTTT.

The rearrangement links TRBV9 to TRBJ2-2; no definite D call. The CDR3 sequence is 13 residues long. CDR1 SGDLS and CDR2 YYNGEE come from the germline V gene. V was shortened by 3 bases and J by 0 bases, with 3 bases between the two germline ends. For the CDR3, the DNA is TGTGCCAGCAGCGCTACGAACACCGGGGAGCTGTTTTTT. Protein sequence: CASSATNTGELFF.

This clone was detected once. The chain links TRBV5-1 to TRBJ2-5; D is perhaps TRBD1 (5 bases). Germline V gene sequence: CDR1 SGHRS, CDR2 YFSETQ. The CDR3 is 14 residues long. V lost 0 bases to trimming and J lost 2 bases, with 8 bases between them. The CDR3 is CASSLADKQETQYF. CDR3 DNA: TGCGCCAGCAGCTTGGCGGACAAGCAAGAGACCCAGTACTTC.

The chain carries TRBV5-8 and TRBJ1-5; the D gene is possibly TRBD1 (6 bases). The CDR3 runs 19 residues. Trimming shortened V by 5 bases and J by 0 bases, and 24 bases separated the two germline ends. Germline CDR1 is SGHTS and CDR2 is YDEGEE. CDR3 in DNA: TGTGCCAGCAGGGACGAGGTCTGGGGGCAGGATTATAGCAATCAGCCCCAGCATTTT. Translation gives CASRDEVWGQDYSNQPQHF.

The gene calls are TRBV3-1 (or the pseudogene TRBV3-2) and TRBJ1-2, with 7 bases that match TRBD1. CDR1 LGHDT and CDR2 YNNKEL come from the germline V gene (reference sequence). This CDR3 contains 17 residues. The V gene end was trimmed by 4 bases and the J gene end by 4 bases; junction bases not matched to a gene: 15. CDR3: CASSPSLSRGRSYGYTF. CDR3 nucleotide sequence: TGTGCCAGCAGCCCATCCCTCTCGAGGGGGCGTAGCTATGGCTACACCTTC.

This clone showed up just a few times. The DNA for the CDR3 is TGTGCCAGTACCCGGACAGACACCGGGGAGCTGTTTTTT. This codes for CASTRTDTGELFF. V and J are TRBV19 and TRBJ2-2, with D possibly matching TRBD1 (6 bases). Germline values: CDR1 LNHDA, CDR2 SQIVND (reference sequence). Trimming left V 7 bases short and J 3 bases short, with 9 bases between. The CDR3 runs 13 residues.

This chain links TRBV10-3 with TRBJ2-1, with TRBD2 identical over 13 bases. V shed 3 bases and J 7 bases; nucleotides not matched to a gene: 6. CDR3 length: 16 residues. Germline-derived CDR1 and CDR2 are ENHRY and SYGVKD. The CDR3 spells CAISERTSGGSNEQFF. The CDR3 DNA reads TGTGCCATCAGTGAAAGGACTAGCGGGGGTTCTAATGAGCAGTTCTTC.

This chain uses TRBV5-1 with TRBJ2-5; TRBD2 agrees at 10 bases. From germline, CDR1 is SGHRS and CDR2 YFSETQ. Trimming cost V 1 base and J 5 bases; bases outside gene matches: 2. This CDR3 contains 14 residues. CDR3 in DNA: TGCGCCAGCAGCTTGTCTAGCGGGGGTGAGACCCAGTACTTC. It yields the protein CASSLSSGGETQYF.

The chain has TRBV10-2 and TRBJ1-2; 7 bases match TRBD1. This CDR3 is 13 amino acids long. Trimming at V came to 6 bases and at J to 4 bases, leaving 5 bases not matched to a gene. Germline lookup yields CDR1 WSHSY and CDR2 SAAADI. The CDR3 loop is CASSDRVSYGYTF. As DNA, the CDR3 is TGCGCCAGCAGCGACAGGGTCTCCTATGGCTACACCTTC.

The chain joins TRBV5-1 to TRBJ1-2; D gene ambiguous. Looked up from germline, CDR1 is SGHRS and CDR2 is YFSETQ. The CDR3 length is 14 residues. The V gene lost 6 bases and the J gene lost 2 bases, with 14 bases spanning the gap. The CDR3 bases are TGCGCCAGCACCTCAACAGCTTACAACTATGGCTACACCTTC. Amino acids: CASTSTAYNYGYTF.

The chain carries TRBV19 and TRBJ2-1; 8 nucleotides line up with TRBD1. Germline-derived CDR1 and CDR2 are LNHDA and SQIVND (reference sequence). The CDR3 consists of 16 residues. Trimming cost V 4 bases and J 4 bases; bases outside gene matches: 9. Here the CDR3 reads CASSTFRGLYYNEQFF. In DNA, the CDR3 is TGTGCCAGTAGTACGTTCAGGGGGCTATATTACAATGAGCAGTTCTTC.

The chain has TRBV24-1 and TRBJ2-1; TRBD2 matches 14 bases. Trimming at V came to 4 bases and at J to 8 bases, leaving 6 bases not matched to a gene. The length of the CDR3 is 16 residues. From germline, CDR1 is KGHDR and CDR2 SFDVKD. The DNA of the CDR3 is TGTGCCACCAGTGAGCCCGGACTAGCGGGGGGTGATGAGCAGTTCTTC. This gives the protein CATSEPGLAGGDEQFF.

The rearrangement joins TRBV19 to TRBJ1-2; D is perhaps TRBD1 (5 bases). The V and J ends lost 5 bases and 2 bases respectively, with 18 bases between them. CDR1 is LNHDA and CDR2 is SQIVND in the germline V gene (reference sequence). This CDR3 comprises 16 residues. The CDR3 sequence is CASSGYRNRKNYGYTF. CDR3 in DNA: TGTGCCAGTAGTGGGTACCGCAACAGGAAAAACTATGGCTACACCTTC.

This clone was detected once. Here the CDR3 reads CASSLYPGNTIYF. For the CDR3, the DNA is TGTGCCAGCAGCTTATATCCTGGAAACACCATATATTTT. The genes are TRBV7-3 and TRBJ1-3; D remains unclear. This CDR3 is built from 13 residues. The V gene lost 2 bases and the J gene lost 2 bases, with 4 bases spanning the gap. Per germline, CDR1 SGHTA and CDR2 FQGTGA.

This rearrangement joins TRBV11-3 to TRBJ1-6, with D unclear. This CDR3 contains 15 residues. Germline V gives CDR1 SGHNT, CDR2 YENEEA. V lost 7 bases and J lost 1, with 11 bases in between. Here the CDR3 reads CASMMTPSYNSPLHF. The CDR3 DNA is TGTGCCAGCATGATGACACCTTCCTATAATTCACCCCTCCACTTT.

The J gene is TRBJ2-7, the V gene TRBV6-5; a possible D gene is TRBD1 (6 bases). This CDR3 is 13 amino acids long. CDR1 and CDR2 (germline): MNHEY, SVGAGI. The ends were cut back, 9 bases at V and 3 bases at J, with 15 bases in the middle. This CDR3 reads CASTWGQGYEQYV. Here the CDR3 DNA reads TGTGCCAGTACCTGGGGACAAGGCTACGAGCAGTACGTC.

This clone was counted a single time. V is TRBV9 and J is TRBJ2-3; 7 nucleotides line up with TRBD1. The CDR3 contains 15 residues. Trimming cost V 6 bases and J 0 bases; bases outside gene matches: 7. In germline, CDR1 is SGDLS, CDR2 YYNGEE. As DNA, the CDR3 is TGTGCCAGCAACAGGGGCGGTCCTAGCACAGATACGCAGTATTTT. Amino acids: CASNRGGPSTDTQYF.

V gene TRBV3-1 (or the pseudogene TRBV3-2) combines with J gene TRBJ1-1; D uncertain. CDR1 and CDR2 (germline): LGHDT, YNNKEL (reference sequence). CDR3 length: 14 amino acids. Trimming took off 0 bases at V and 1 base at J, with 6 bases between the two ends. In DNA, the CDR3 is TGTGCCAGCAGCCAAGACTGGCAGAACACTGAAGCTTTCTTT. Its protein is CASSQDWQNTEAFF.

The rearrangement uses TRBV9 and TRBJ2-7; D possibly corresponds to TRBD2 (5 bases). In germline, CDR1 is SGDLS, CDR2 YYNGEE. The CDR3 is 15 amino acids. The ends were cut back, 0 bases at V and 4 bases at J, with 14 bases in the middle. Written as DNA, the CDR3 is TGTGCCAGCAGCGTAGATGTTGGTTCGGGGTACGAGCAGTACTTC. This codes for CASSVDVGSGYEQYF.

V gene TRBV6-2 or TRBV6-3 combines with J gene TRBJ2-5; 7 bases line up with TRBD2. Germline lookup yields CDR1 MNHEY and CDR2 SVGEGT. With V trimmed by 5 bases and J by 4 bases, 10 bases remained unmatched. This CDR3 has 15 amino acids. CDR3 nucleotide sequence: TGTGCCAGCAGTCCCATTACGGGGGGTTCAGAGACCCAGTACTTC. The encoded protein is CASSPITGGSETQYF.

This clone was counted between two and nine times. V usage is TRBV27 and J usage is TRBJ1-2; the match to TRBD1 covers 8 bases. CDR3 length: 15 amino acids. V gave up 3 bases and J gave up 7 bases; unmatched junction bases: 10. The germline gives CDR1 MNHEY, CDR2 SMNVEV (reference sequence). As DNA, the CDR3 is TGTGCCAGCAGTTTTGACGGACAGGGTGAGGCTGGCTACACCTTC. Translating it yields CASSFDGQGEAGYTF.

The V gene is TRBV19, the J gene TRBJ2-2; D might be TRBD2 (5 bases). The germline V and J ends were trimmed by 1 base and 5 bases, with 11 bases remaining between them. Germline assignment: CDR1 LNHDA and CDR2 SQIVND (reference sequence). The CDR3 covers 15 residues. The CDR3: CASSIVDRRTGELFF. CDR3 sequence (DNA): TGTGCCAGTAGTATAGTTGATAGGAGGACCGGGGAGCTGTTTTTT.

V is TRBV7-8 and J is TRBJ2-3; 13 positions agree with TRBD2. Germline values: CDR1 SGHVS, CDR2 FQNEAQ. This CDR3 has 16 amino acids. With V trimmed by 3 bases and J by 2 bases, 2 bases remained unmatched. In DNA, the CDR3 is TGTGCCAGCAGCTTGGGACTAGCGGGGTCCACAGATACGCAGTATTTT. Translating gives CASSLGLAGSTDTQYF.

The V gene is TRBV3-1 (or the pseudogene TRBV3-2), the J gene TRBJ1-5; no clear D. Germline V gene lookup returns CDR1 LGHDT and CDR2 YNNKEL (reference sequence). The CDR3 sequence is 13 residues long. The germline V and J ends were trimmed by 0 bases and 6 bases, with 6 bases remaining between them. CDR3 residues: CASSQDRVQPQHF. The CDR3 DNA is TGTGCCAGCAGCCAAGATCGGGTTCAGCCCCAGCATTTT.

The chain couples TRBV5-6 to TRBJ1-1; 12 bases agree with TRBD1. Germline V gene lookup returns CDR1 SGHDT and CDR2 YYEEEE. After removal of 3 bases from V and 4 bases from J, the junction contained 7 bases not matched to a gene. CDR3 size: 16 residues. The CDR3 coding sequence is TGTGCCAGCAGCTCCCGGGACAGGGGGCCGGGCACTGAAGCTTTCTTT. Protein sequence: CASSSRDRGPGTEAFF.

The chain has TRBV21-1 and TRBJ2-7; the table's D call, TRBD1, was not checked against the DNA. TRBV21-1 is labeled a pseudogene. The CDR3 covers 16 residues. This CDR3 is CASSKLRDSEIYEQYV. In DNA form, the CDR3 reads TGTGCCAGCAGCAAGCTGAGGGACAGTGAAATCTACGAGCAGTACGTC.

This clone was seen only once. This rearrangement joins TRBV5-1 to TRBJ1-4, with TRBD1 matching over 7 bases. From germline, CDR1 is SGHRS and CDR2 YFSETQ. The CDR3 is 16 amino acids. After removal of 1 base from V and 8 bases from J, the junction contained 11 bases not matched to a gene. The CDR3 sequence: CASSLNIGQVKEKLFF. The CDR3 nucleotides read TGCGCCAGCAGCTTGAATATAGGACAGGTGAAGGAAAAACTGTTTTTT.